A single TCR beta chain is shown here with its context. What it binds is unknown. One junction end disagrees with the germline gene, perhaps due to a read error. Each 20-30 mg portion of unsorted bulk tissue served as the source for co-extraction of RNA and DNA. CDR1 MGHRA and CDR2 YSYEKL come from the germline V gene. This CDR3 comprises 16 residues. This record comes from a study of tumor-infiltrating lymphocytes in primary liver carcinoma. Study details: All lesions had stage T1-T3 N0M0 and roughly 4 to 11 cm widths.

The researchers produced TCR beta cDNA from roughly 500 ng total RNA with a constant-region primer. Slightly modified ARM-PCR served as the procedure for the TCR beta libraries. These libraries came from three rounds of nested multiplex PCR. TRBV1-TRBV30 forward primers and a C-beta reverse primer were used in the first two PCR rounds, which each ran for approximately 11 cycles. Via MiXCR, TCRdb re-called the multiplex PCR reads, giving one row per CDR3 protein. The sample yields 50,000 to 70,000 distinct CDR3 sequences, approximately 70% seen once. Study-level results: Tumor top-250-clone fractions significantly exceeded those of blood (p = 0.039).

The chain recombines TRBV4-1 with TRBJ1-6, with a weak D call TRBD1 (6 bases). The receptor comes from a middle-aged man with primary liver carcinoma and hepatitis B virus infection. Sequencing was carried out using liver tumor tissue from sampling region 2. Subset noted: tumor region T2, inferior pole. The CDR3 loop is CASNHHLQGADSALHF. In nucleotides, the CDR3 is TGCGCCAGCAACCACCACCTACAGGGAGCGGATTCAGCCCTCCACTTT.